This is a list of T cell receptor beta chains from one sample in a study of identical twins. TCRdb independently ran MiXCR on the 5' RACE reads; one entry per CDR3 protein. The table records 690,000 or so distinct CDR3 sequences, over 8.5% of them present only once. These data also formed part of another study, on yellow fever vaccine responses in identical twins.

Material: PBMCs. These TCRs come from a woman between 18 and 29 years old in good health. Both conserved end residues are part of each CDR3. Each record gives: D gene, V gene, J gene, clone size, CDR3 length, CDR3 protein, CDR3 DNA. The D gene is left open where the match is weak. The size field is filled for only some rows; it gives once, few, many or a size class.

d_gene: TRBD1
v_gene: TRBV29-1
j_gene: TRBJ2-2
abundance: many
len: 13
CDR3aa: CSAGTGYTGELFF
CDR3nt: TGCAGCGCCGGGACAGGGTATACCGGGGAGCTGTTTTTT

d_gene: TRBD1
v_gene: TRBV7-2
j_gene: TRBJ2-7
abundance: few
len: 17
CDR3aa: CASSFPAGQGFSYEQYF
CDR3nt: TGTGCCAGCAGCTTTCCGGCGGGACAGGGGTTTTCCTACGAGCAGTACTTC

d_gene: NA
v_gene: TRBV19
j_gene: TRBJ2-3
abundance: NA
len: 14
CDR3aa: CASRRIGGTDTQYF
CDR3nt: TGTGCCAGTAGGCGGATCGGGGGCACAGATACGCAGTATTTT

d_gene: NA
v_gene: TRBV6-2/TRBV6-3
j_gene: TRBJ2-1
abundance: NA
len: 22
CDR3aa: CASSYSLVRDRGAGGPQDEQFF
CDR3nt: TGTGCCAGCAGTTACTCCCTGGTCCGGGACAGGGGAGCGGGAGGGCCCCAGGATGAGCAGTTCTTC

d_gene: NA
v_gene: TRBV25-1
j_gene: TRBJ1-6
abundance: few
len: 14
CDR3aa: CASSGQGGGSPLHF
CDR3nt: TGTGCCAGCAGTGGGCAGGGCGGAGGGTCACCCCTCCACTTT

d_gene: NA
v_gene: TRBV5-1
j_gene: TRBJ2-5
abundance: few
len: 13
CDR3aa: CASTDRRGETQYF
CDR3nt: TGCGCCAGCACGGACCGCCGGGGAGAGACCCAGTACTTC

d_gene: TRBD2
v_gene: TRBV5-1
j_gene: TRBJ2-3
abundance: NA
len: 13
CDR3aa: CASSWGERGGLDF
CDR3nt: TGCGCCAGCAGCTGGGGGGAGCGGGGGGGCCTGGATTTT

d_gene: NA
v_gene: TRBV5-1
j_gene: TRBJ2-5
abundance: many
len: 14
CDR3aa: CASSLSDRQETQYF
CDR3nt: TGCGCCAGCAGCTTAAGTGATCGTCAAGAGACCCAGTACTTC

d_gene: NA
v_gene: TRBV12-3/TRBV12-4
j_gene: TRBJ2-5
abundance: many
len: 12
CDR3aa: CASSAGQETQYF
CDR3nt: TGTGCCAGCAGCGCGGGCCAAGAGACCCAGTACTTC

d_gene: TRBD2
v_gene: TRBV27
j_gene: TRBJ2-7
abundance: few
len: 15
CDR3aa: CASSLTTSGIYEQYF
CDR3nt: TGTGCCAGCAGTTTAACTACTAGCGGGATCTACGAGCAGTACTTC

d_gene: NA
v_gene: TRBV7-8
j_gene: TRBJ2-1
abundance: many
len: 15
CDR3aa: CASSLELLAIDEQFF
CDR3nt: TGTGCCAGCAGCTTAGAATTGCTAGCAATAGATGAGCAGTTCTTC

d_gene: NA
v_gene: TRBV28
j_gene: TRBJ2-1
abundance: few
len: 15
CDR3aa: CASSLGQAHGNEQFF
CDR3nt: TGTGCCAGCAGTTTAGGGCAAGCCCACGGAAATGAGCAGTTCTTC

d_gene: NA
v_gene: TRBV5-4
j_gene: TRBJ2-5
abundance: few
len: 15
CDR3aa: CASSLLPHHQETQYF
CDR3nt: TGTGCCAGCAGCTTGCTACCCCACCACCAAGAGACCCAGTACTTC

d_gene: NA
v_gene: TRBV20-1
j_gene: TRBJ2-7
abundance: NA
len: 11
CDR3aa: CSAKAKYEQYF
CDR3nt: TGCAGTGCTAAGGCTAAGTACGAGCAGTACTTC

d_gene: TRBD2
v_gene: TRBV7-9
j_gene: TRBJ2-2
abundance: few
len: 16
CDR3aa: CASSPRTSENTGELFF
CDR3nt: TGTGCCAGCAGCCCGCGGACTAGCGAGAACACCGGGGAGCTGTTTTTT

d_gene: NA
v_gene: TRBV12-3/TRBV12-4
j_gene: TRBJ2-3
abundance: few
len: 11
CDR3aa: CASRSLDTQYF
CDR3nt: TGTGCCAGCAGGTCCTTAGATACGCAGTATTTT

d_gene: TRBD2
v_gene: TRBV11-2
j_gene: TRBJ2-3
abundance: NA
len: 17
CDR3aa: CASSLGGLAGFTDTQYF
CDR3nt: TGTGCCAGCAGCTTGGGGGGACTAGCGGGCTTCACAGATACGCAGTATTTT

d_gene: NA
v_gene: TRBV12-3/TRBV12-4
j_gene: TRBJ2-1
abundance: few
len: 14
CDR3aa: CASSNTGTNNEQFF
CDR3nt: TGTGCCAGCAGTAATACAGGGACCAACAATGAGCAGTTCTTC

d_gene: TRBD1
v_gene: TRBV27
j_gene: TRBJ2-7
abundance: NA
len: 12
CDR3aa: CASRTGLGEQHF
CDR3nt: TGTGCCAGCAGGACAGGGTTGGGCGAGCAGCACTTC

d_gene: NA
v_gene: TRBV24-1
j_gene: TRBJ2-3
abundance: NA
len: 14
CDR3aa: CATSESGGTDTQYF
CDR3nt: TGTGCCACCAGTGAAAGTGGAGGAACAGATACGCAGTATTTT

d_gene: TRBD1
v_gene: TRBV28
j_gene: TRBJ2-1
abundance: many
len: 15
CDR3aa: CASRTGTGGYNEQFF
CDR3nt: TGTGCCAGCAGGACAGGGACAGGGGGCTACAATGAGCAGTTCTTC

d_gene: NA
v_gene: TRBV9
j_gene: TRBJ1-5
abundance: few
len: 15
CDR3aa: CASSVSGYSNQPQHF
CDR3nt: TGTGCCAGCAGCGTATCAGGGTATAGCAATCAGCCCCAGCATTTT

d_gene: TRBD1
v_gene: TRBV27
j_gene: TRBJ1-4
abundance: NA
len: 15
CDR3aa: CASSPRTGENEKLFF
CDR3nt: TGTGCCAGCAGTCCCCGGACAGGGGAAAATGAAAAACTGTTTTTT

d_gene: TRBD1
v_gene: TRBV5-1
j_gene: TRBJ2-3
abundance: NA
len: 14
CDR3aa: CASSLGDRGDTQYF
CDR3nt: TGCGCCAGCAGCTTGGGGGACAGGGGAGATACGCAGTATTTT

d_gene: NA
v_gene: TRBV5-1
j_gene: TRBJ2-1
abundance: NA
len: 15
CDR3aa: CASGPSGISYNEQFF
CDR3nt: TGCGCCAGCGGACCCTCAGGGATCTCCTACAATGAGCAGTTCTTC

d_gene: NA
v_gene: TRBV5-1
j_gene: TRBJ2-2
abundance: many
len: 14
CDR3aa: CASQTGGNTGELFF
CDR3nt: TGCGCCAGCCAGACAGGTGGAAACACCGGGGAGCTGTTTTTT

d_gene: NA
v_gene: TRBV7-3
j_gene: TRBJ1-1
abundance: few
len: 13
CDR3aa: CASSVTLRTEAFF
CDR3nt: TGTGCCAGCAGCGTCACCTTGAGGACTGAAGCTTTCTTT

d_gene: NA
v_gene: TRBV29-1
j_gene: TRBJ2-3
abundance: few
len: 14
CDR3aa: CSVGELSGTDTQYF
CDR3nt: TGCAGCGTTGGGGAGCTGAGTGGCACAGATACGCAGTATTTT

d_gene: NA
v_gene: TRBV25-1
j_gene: TRBJ2-2
abundance: many
len: 11
CDR3aa: CASSGAGELFF
CDR3nt: TGTGCCAGCAGTGGAGCCGGGGAGCTGTTTTTT

d_gene: NA
v_gene: TRBV15
j_gene: TRBJ2-2
abundance: NA
len: 21
CDR3aa: CATSRGPSTSDSRRGTGELFF
CDR3nt: TGTGCCACCAGCAGAGGCCCTTCGACTTCCGATTCCCGGCGGGGCACCGGGGAGCTGTTTTTT

d_gene: TRBD1
v_gene: TRBV10-3
j_gene: TRBJ2-7
abundance: many
len: 15
CDR3aa: CAISSPQQGSYEQYF
CDR3nt: TGTGCCATCAGCTCCCCCCAACAGGGGAGCTACGAGCAGTACTTC

d_gene: NA
v_gene: TRBV7-2
j_gene: TRBJ2-7
abundance: many
len: 14
CDR3aa: CASSRIGGPYEQYF
CDR3nt: TGTGCCAGCAGCCGTATAGGAGGGCCCTACGAGCAGTACTTC

d_gene: TRBD1
v_gene: TRBV4-2
j_gene: TRBJ2-4
abundance: NA
len: 19
CDR3aa: CASSPPGYRGRWTKNIQYF
CDR3nt: TGTGCCAGCAGCCCCCCTGGGTACAGGGGGCGCTGGACAAAAAACATTCAGTACTTC

d_gene: TRBD1
v_gene: TRBV6-1
j_gene: TRBJ1-3
abundance: few
len: 13
CDR3aa: CASSTGVGNTIYF
CDR3nt: TGTGCCAGCAGTACAGGGGTCGGAAACACCATATATTTT

d_gene: TRBD1
v_gene: TRBV7-9
j_gene: TRBJ1-4
abundance: NA
len: 17
CDR3aa: CASSRGTGDPTNEKLFF
CDR3nt: TGTGCCAGCAGCCGAGGGACAGGGGATCCAACTAATGAAAAACTGTTTTTT

d_gene: NA
v_gene: TRBV28
j_gene: TRBJ2-7
abundance: few
len: 13
CDR3aa: CAIEDISSYEQYF
CDR3nt: TGTGCCATTGAAGACATAAGCTCCTACGAGCAGTACTTC

d_gene: NA
v_gene: TRBV6-5
j_gene: TRBJ2-1
abundance: many
len: 15
CDR3aa: CASSYSLGGNNEQFF
CDR3nt: TGTGCCAGCAGTTACTCATTAGGCGGAAACAATGAGCAGTTCTTC

d_gene: NA
v_gene: TRBV21-1
j_gene: TRBJ2-4
abundance: few
len: 22
CDR3aa: CASSKAPKGLHSDSLAKNIQYF
CDR3nt: TGTGCCAGCAGCAAAGCCCCTAAGGGACTTCACTCCGATTCCTTAGCCAAAAACATTCAGTACTTC

d_gene: NA
v_gene: TRBV7-2
j_gene: TRBJ2-5
abundance: NA
len: 15
CDR3aa: CASSSDGGREETQYF
CDR3nt: TGTGCCAGCAGCTCCGATGGGGGAAGGGAAGAGACCCAGTACTTC

d_gene: TRBD1
v_gene: TRBV7-9
j_gene: TRBJ2-7
abundance: many
len: 15
CDR3aa: CASSSRGTGDYEQYF
CDR3nt: TGTGCCAGCAGCTCACGAGGGACAGGGGACTACGAGCAGTACTTC

d_gene: NA
v_gene: TRBV3-1
j_gene: TRBJ2-7
abundance: many
len: 11
CDR3aa: CASSGRTEQYF
CDR3nt: TGTGCCAGCAGCGGCCGGACCGAGCAGTACTTC

d_gene: TRBD1
v_gene: TRBV9
j_gene: TRBJ2-3
abundance: NA
len: 14
CDR3aa: CASSPRGRPDTQYF
CDR3nt: TGTGCCAGCAGCCCCAGGGGGCGTCCAGATACGCAGTATTTT

d_gene: TRBD1
v_gene: TRBV7-2
j_gene: TRBJ2-7
abundance: few
len: 12
CDR3aa: CASGDRGHEQYF
CDR3nt: TGTGCCAGCGGGGACAGGGGGCACGAGCAGTACTTC

d_gene: NA
v_gene: TRBV24-1
j_gene: TRBJ2-5
abundance: NA
len: 17
CDR3aa: CATSDPRLAGAQETQYF
CDR3nt: TGTGCCACCAGTGATCCCCGGCTGGCGGGGGCTCAAGAGACCCAGTACTTC

d_gene: NA
v_gene: TRBV28
j_gene: TRBJ2-5
abundance: NA
len: 14
CDR3aa: CASSLHEGRGTQYF
CDR3nt: TGTGCCAGCAGTTTACACGAAGGGCGGGGGACCCAGTACTTC

d_gene: NA
v_gene: TRBV7-2
j_gene: TRBJ2-7
abundance: few
len: 17
CDR3aa: CASSLVIIGTGYDEQYF
CDR3nt: TGTGCCAGCAGCTTAGTTATCATAGGGACCGGATACGACGAGCAGTACTTC

d_gene: NA
v_gene: TRBV5-1
j_gene: TRBJ1-5
abundance: few
len: 13
CDR3aa: CASSLFAGTPQHF
CDR3nt: TGCGCCAGCAGCTTGTTTGCAGGGACTCCCCAGCATTTT

d_gene: NA
v_gene: TRBV15
j_gene: TRBJ2-3
abundance: few
len: 12
CDR3aa: CATSRVADTQYF
CDR3nt: TGTGCCACCAGCAGAGTTGCAGATACGCAGTATTTT

d_gene: NA
v_gene: TRBV20-1
j_gene: TRBJ2-4
abundance: NA
len: 11
CDR3aa: CSDCGEDIQYF
CDR3nt: TGCAGTGATTGTGGGGAGGACATTCAGTACTTC

d_gene: TRBD1
v_gene: TRBV28
j_gene: TRBJ2-7
abundance: NA
len: 15
CDR3aa: CASSLAGTGGGEQYF
CDR3nt: TGTGCCAGCAGTTTGGCCGGGACAGGGGGTGGGGAGCAGTACTTC

d_gene: TRBD2
v_gene: TRBV20-1
j_gene: TRBJ2-5
abundance: few
len: 14
CDR3aa: CSAKGLAPKETQYF
CDR3nt: TGCAGTGCCAAGGGACTAGCTCCGAAAGAGACCCAGTACTTC

d_gene: TRBD1
v_gene: TRBV5-1
j_gene: TRBJ2-2
abundance: few
len: 15
CDR3aa: CASTPGQASTGELFF
CDR3nt: TGCGCCAGTACTCCTGGACAGGCGAGCACCGGGGAGCTGTTTTTT

d_gene: TRBD2
v_gene: TRBV20-1
j_gene: TRBJ2-5
abundance: NA
len: 15
CDR3aa: CSARDRVAGGETQYF
CDR3nt: TGCAGTGCTAGAGATAGGGTAGCGGGAGGCGAGACCCAGTACTTC

d_gene: TRBD2
v_gene: TRBV3-1
j_gene: TRBJ2-3
abundance: many
len: 19
CDR3aa: CASSYVLAGDPLSTDTQYF
CDR3nt: TGTGCCAGCAGCTATGTACTAGCGGGGGACCCTCTAAGCACAGATACGCAGTATTTT

d_gene: NA
v_gene: TRBV5-1
j_gene: TRBJ1-5
abundance: many
len: 15
CDR3aa: CASSLGQVADQPQHF
CDR3nt: TGCGCCAGCAGCTTGGGACAGGTGGCGGATCAGCCCCAGCATTTT

d_gene: NA
v_gene: TRBV15
j_gene: TRBJ1-5
abundance: few
len: 13
CDR3aa: CATSMGGNQPQHF
CDR3nt: TGTGCCACCAGCATGGGGGGCAATCAGCCCCAGCATTTT

d_gene: TRBD2
v_gene: TRBV6-1
j_gene: TRBJ2-3
abundance: few
len: 16
CDR3aa: CASSERQRGDSDTQYF
CDR3nt: TGTGCCAGCAGTGAACGGCAGCGGGGAGATTCAGATACGCAGTATTTT

d_gene: TRBD1
v_gene: TRBV6-5
j_gene: TRBJ2-2
abundance: NA
len: 14
CDR3aa: CASSYSQGAGELFF
CDR3nt: TGTGCCAGCAGTTACTCGCAGGGGGCCGGGGAGCTGTTTTTT

d_gene: NA
v_gene: TRBV28
j_gene: TRBJ2-3
abundance: NA
len: 13
CDR3aa: CASSFMGTDTQYF
CDR3nt: TGTGCCAGCAGTTTCATGGGCACAGATACGCAGTATTTT

d_gene: NA
v_gene: TRBV29-1
j_gene: TRBJ2-1
abundance: many
len: 18
CDR3aa: CSVLNPNSGPNSYNEQFF
CDR3nt: TGCAGCGTTTTAAACCCAAATAGCGGACCAAACTCCTACAATGAGCAGTTCTTC